One sample yielded the 15 T cell receptor beta chains listed below, sequenced in a study of blood T cell repertoires in COVID-19. The assay was immunoSEQ multiplex PCR, and TCRdb's table has in-frame clones only and misses some. Among approximately 250,000 clones, approximately 89% were seen once, and the ten largest hold roughly 2.8%. The sample taken for sequencing was PBMCs or T cells enriched from blood (not recorded which). The receptors originated from a man in his forties who had been exposed to COVID-19.

The J gene is TRBJ2-6, the V gene TRBV7-3, with D perhaps matching TRBD1 (6 bases). This CDR3 has 16 residues. Germline values: CDR1 SGHTA, CDR2 FQGTGA. V lost 5 bases and J lost 0, with 11 bases in between. The CDR3 loop is CASSQQGFSGANVLTF. DNA for the CDR3: TGTGCCAGCAGCCAACAGGGTTTCTCTGGGGCCAACGTCCTGACTTTC.

The chain combines TRBV7-6 with TRBJ2-7; D is perhaps TRBD2 (6 bases). The germline V gene has CDR1 SGHVS and CDR2 FNYEAQ. V lost 1 base and J lost 6, with 13 bases in between. This CDR3 comprises 14 residues. CDR3 DNA sequence: TGTGCCAGCAGCTTAGACGCAGAGGGACTCGAGCAGTACTTC. Its protein is CASSLDAEGLEQYF.

J is TRBJ1-6 and V is TRBV29-1, with D perhaps TRBD1 (5 bases). CDR1 SQVTM and CDR2 ANQGSEA come from the germline V gene. The CDR3 sequence is 13 residues long. The V end lost 4 bases, the J end lost 12 bases, and 16 bases lay between the germline ends. CDR3 sequence: CSVAGTPGEPLHF. In DNA form, the CDR3 reads TGCAGCGTTGCCGGGACCCCGGGAGAACCCCTCCACTTT. The full variable domain, rest sourced from reference TRBV29-1 and TRBJ1-6, is SAVISQKPSRDICQRGTSLTIQCQVDSQVTMMFWYRQQPGQSLTLIATANQGSEATYESGFVIDKFPISRPNLTFSTLTVSNMSPEDSSIYLCSVAGTPGEPLHFGNGTRLTVT.

The V gene is TRBV30, the J gene TRBJ1-6; D gene unclear. The CDR3 has 14 amino acids. Looked up from germline, CDR1 is GTSNPN and CDR2 is SVGIG (reference sequence). Between the trimmed V and J ends, which lost 0 bases and 5 bases, there was a span of 8 bases. CDR3 coding DNA: TGTGCCTGGAGTGTACTCACAGATAATTCACCCCTCCACTTT. Translation: CAWSVLTDNSPLHF.

The V gene is TRBV27, the J gene TRBJ1-2; D not certain. CDR1 is MNHEY and CDR2 is SMNVEV in the germline V gene (reference sequence). The CDR3 totals 14 residues. The germline V and J ends were trimmed by 5 bases and 4 bases, with 14 bases remaining between them. The CDR3 DNA is TGTGCCAGCAGTCCCTCAGGAGGAATCTATGGCTACACCTTC. It codes for CASSPSGGIYGYTF.

The rearrangement links TRBV30 to TRBJ2-3, with 11 bases identical to TRBD2. Trimming removed 1 base from V and 3 bases from J; junction bases left unmatched: 0. The length of the CDR3 is 14 residues. Germline assignment: CDR1 GTSNPN and CDR2 SVGIG (reference sequence). CDR3 nucleotide sequence: TGTGCCTGGAGTGGACTAGCGGGAACAGATACGCAGTATTTT. Protein sequence: CAWSGLAGTDTQYF.

V usage is TRBV9 and J usage is TRBJ2-1; 8 nucleotides match TRBD2. Germline loops: CDR1 SGDLS, CDR2 YYNGEE. The CDR3 is 16 residues long. The trim removed 4 bases at V and 4 bases at J, leaving 10 bases unmatched. The CDR3 region has the DNA TGTGCCAGCAGCTTTCGGACTAGCAGACTATACAATGAGCAGTTCTTC. Amino acids: CASSFRTSRLYNEQFF.

V gene TRBV11-3 combines with J gene TRBJ1-2; tentative D call: TRBD1 (5 bases). This CDR3 has 13 amino acids. The germline CDR1 and CDR2 sequences are SGHNT and YENEEA. The ends were cut back, 3 bases at V and 6 bases at J, with 11 bases in the middle. In DNA, the CDR3 is TGTGCCAGCAGCTTCACAGGATCGGATGGCTACACCTTC. It yields the protein CASSFTGSDGYTF.

The chain carries TRBV29-1 and TRBJ1-1, with D possibly matching TRBD1 (5 bases). CDR1 is SQVTM and CDR2 is ANQGSEA in the germline V gene. Trimming left V 3 bases short and J 0 bases short, with 8 bases between. The CDR3 has 13 amino acids. The DNA of the CDR3 is TGCAGCGTTGATTCCAGGGTGAACACTGAAGCTTTCTTT. It codes for CSVDSRVNTEAFF.

V usage is TRBV30 and J usage is TRBJ2-2; no reliable D call. V was clipped by 3 bases and J by 1 base, with 12 bases between them. This CDR3 is built from 15 residues. Germline-derived CDR1 and CDR2 are GTSNPN and SVGIG (reference sequence). The CDR3 here is CAWRGVAGNTGELFF. The CDR3 coding sequence is TGTGCCTGGAGAGGTGTGGCAGGGAACACCGGGGAGCTGTTTTTT.

The genes are TRBV18 and TRBJ2-7; 13 bases map to TRBD2. The trim removed 1 base at V and 6 bases at J, leaving 6 bases unmatched. The CDR3 covers 16 residues. Looked up from germline, CDR1 is KGHSH and CDR2 is LQKENI. Here the CDR3 reads CASSPRTSGSYSEQYF. CDR3 DNA: TGTGCCAGCTCACCACGGACTAGCGGGAGCTATTCCGAGCAGTACTTC.

The CDR3 DNA follows: TGTGCCAGCAGCTTAGAGGGGGGAAACATTCAGTACTTC. Protein: CASSLEGGNIQYF. The chain recombines TRBV11-2 with TRBJ2-4, with D perhaps matching TRBD2 (6 bases). Looked up from germline, CDR1 is SGHAT and CDR2 is FQNNGV. This CDR3 comprises 13 residues. Deletions cut 0 bases from V and 6 bases from J, with 6 bases between.

The chain recombines TRBV27 with TRBJ2-2, with D possibly matching TRBD1 (8 bases). From germline, CDR1 is MNHEY and CDR2 SMNVEV (reference sequence). The CDR3 is 18 amino acids. Trimming removed 4 bases at V and 5 bases at J, with 23 bases between. The CDR3 nucleotides read TGTGCCAGCAGTTGGGTCATCTTTGGACAGGGAGGGACCGGGGAGCTGTTTTTT. This sequence encodes CASSWVIFGQGGTGELFF.

This chain connects TRBV27 to TRBJ1-1; 10 bases match TRBD1. CDR1 and CDR2 from the germline V gene are MNHEY and SMNVEV (reference sequence). This CDR3 has 15 residues. After removal of 5 bases from V and 0 bases from J, the junction contained 3 bases not matched to a gene. For the CDR3, the DNA is TGTGCCAGCAGTCTGGACAGGGGGGTGAACACTGAAGCTTTCTTT. This sequence encodes CASSLDRGVNTEAFF.

The chain recombines TRBV27 with TRBJ2-1, with 7 bases lining up with TRBD2. Germline assignment: CDR1 MNHEY and CDR2 SMNVEV (reference sequence). The CDR3 covers 13 residues. V trimming: 9 bases; J trimming: 15 bases; junction bases outside the gene matches: 17. The CDR3 here is CASLSASGPPVFF. For the CDR3, the DNA is TGTGCCAGTCTTTCGGCTAGCGGTCCGCCGGTGTTCTTC.